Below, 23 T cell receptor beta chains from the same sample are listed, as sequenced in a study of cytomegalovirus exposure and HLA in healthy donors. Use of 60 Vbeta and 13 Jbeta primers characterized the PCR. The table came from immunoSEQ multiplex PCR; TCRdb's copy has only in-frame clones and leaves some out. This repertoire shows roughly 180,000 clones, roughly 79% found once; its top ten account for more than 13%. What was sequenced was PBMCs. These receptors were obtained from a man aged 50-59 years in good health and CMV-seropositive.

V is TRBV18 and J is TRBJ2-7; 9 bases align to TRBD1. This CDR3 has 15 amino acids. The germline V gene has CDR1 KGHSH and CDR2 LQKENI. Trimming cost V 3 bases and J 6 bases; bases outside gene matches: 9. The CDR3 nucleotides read TGTGCCAGCTCACCTATATCGGGACAGGGAGGCGAGCAGTACTTC. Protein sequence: CASSPISGQGGEQYF.

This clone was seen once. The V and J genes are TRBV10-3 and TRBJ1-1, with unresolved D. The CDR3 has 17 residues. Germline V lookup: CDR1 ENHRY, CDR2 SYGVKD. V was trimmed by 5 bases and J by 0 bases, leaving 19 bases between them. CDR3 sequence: CAISPNQPTPMNTEAFF. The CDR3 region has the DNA TGTGCCATCAGTCCTAACCAGCCGACACCAATGAACACTGAAGCTTTCTTT.

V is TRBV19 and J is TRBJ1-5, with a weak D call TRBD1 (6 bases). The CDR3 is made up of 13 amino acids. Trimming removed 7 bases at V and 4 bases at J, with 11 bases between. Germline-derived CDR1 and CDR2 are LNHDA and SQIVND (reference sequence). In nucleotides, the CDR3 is TGTGCCAGTAACGGGGACAAAAATCAGCCCCAGCATTTT. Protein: CASNGDKNQPQHF. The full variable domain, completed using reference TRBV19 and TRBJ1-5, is DGGITQSPKYLFRKEGQNVTLSCEQNLNHDAMYWYRQDPGQGLRLIYYSQIVNDFQKGDIAEGYSVSREKKESFPLTVTSAQKNPTAFYLCASNGDKNQPQHFGDGTRLSIL.

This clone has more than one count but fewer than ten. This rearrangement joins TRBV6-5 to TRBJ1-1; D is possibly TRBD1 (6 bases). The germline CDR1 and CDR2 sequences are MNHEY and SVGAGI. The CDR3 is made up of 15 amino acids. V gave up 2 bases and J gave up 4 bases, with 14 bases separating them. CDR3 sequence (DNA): TGTGCCAGCAGTTACCCCACAGGGAAAGGCACTGAAGCTTTCTTT. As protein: CASSYPTGKGTEAFF.

DNA for the CDR3: TGCGCCAGCAGCCAAGGTGCGGGGGGGCCCGATGAGCAGTTCTTC. Residues: CASSQGAGGPDEQFF. This sequence joins TRBV4-3 and TRBJ2-1, with 9 bases identical to TRBD2. Germline V gene lookup returns CDR1 LGHNA and CDR2 YSLEER. CDR3 size: 15 residues. J lost 8 bases, V lost 1 base, and 6 bases had no gene match.

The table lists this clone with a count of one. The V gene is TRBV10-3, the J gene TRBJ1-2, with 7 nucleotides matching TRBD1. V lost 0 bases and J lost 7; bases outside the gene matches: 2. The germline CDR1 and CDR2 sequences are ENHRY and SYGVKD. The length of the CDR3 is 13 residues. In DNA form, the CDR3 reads TGTGCCATCAGTGAGTCAGGGGGCCGTGGCTACACCTTC. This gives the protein CAISESGGRGYTF.

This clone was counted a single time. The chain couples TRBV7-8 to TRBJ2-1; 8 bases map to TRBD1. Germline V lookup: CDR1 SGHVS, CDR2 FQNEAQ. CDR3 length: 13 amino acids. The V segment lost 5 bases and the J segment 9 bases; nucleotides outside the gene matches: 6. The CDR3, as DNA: TGTGCCAGCAGCCTAGGACAGGGTCGTGAGCAGTTCTTC. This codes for CASSLGQGREQFF.

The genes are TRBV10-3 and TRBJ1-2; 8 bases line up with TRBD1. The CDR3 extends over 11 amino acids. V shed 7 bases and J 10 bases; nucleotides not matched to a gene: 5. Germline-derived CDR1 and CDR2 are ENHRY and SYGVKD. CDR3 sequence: CAIKDRDDYTF. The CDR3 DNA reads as TGTGCCATCAAGGACAGGGACGACTACACCTTC.

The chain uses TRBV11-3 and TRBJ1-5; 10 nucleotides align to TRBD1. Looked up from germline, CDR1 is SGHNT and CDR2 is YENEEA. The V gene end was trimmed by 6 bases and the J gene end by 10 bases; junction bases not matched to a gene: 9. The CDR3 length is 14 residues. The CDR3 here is CASRAGQGEGPQHF. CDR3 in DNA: TGTGCCAGCAGGGCCGGACAGGGGGAAGGTCCCCAGCATTTT.

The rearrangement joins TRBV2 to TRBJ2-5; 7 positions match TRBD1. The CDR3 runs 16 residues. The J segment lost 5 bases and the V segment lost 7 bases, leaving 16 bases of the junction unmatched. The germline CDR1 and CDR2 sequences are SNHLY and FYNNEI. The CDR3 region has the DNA TGTGCCAGCATAATGGGCGTGACAGGGCCGAGGGAGACCCAGTACTTC. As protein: CASIMGVTGPRETQYF.

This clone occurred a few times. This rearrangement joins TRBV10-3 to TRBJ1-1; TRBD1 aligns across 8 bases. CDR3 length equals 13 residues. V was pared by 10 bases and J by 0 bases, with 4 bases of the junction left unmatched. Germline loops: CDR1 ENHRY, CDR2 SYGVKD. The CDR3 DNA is TGTGCCACCCGACAGGGGATGAACACTGAAGCTTTCTTT. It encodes CATRQGMNTEAFF.

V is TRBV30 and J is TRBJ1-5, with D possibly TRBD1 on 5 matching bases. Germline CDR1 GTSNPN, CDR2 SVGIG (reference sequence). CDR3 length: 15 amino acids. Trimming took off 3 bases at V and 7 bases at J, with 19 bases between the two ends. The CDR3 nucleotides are TGTGCCTGGAGGGGGCACCGGTCAGGGTTCCAGCCCCAGCATTTT. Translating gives CAWRGHRSGFQPQHF.

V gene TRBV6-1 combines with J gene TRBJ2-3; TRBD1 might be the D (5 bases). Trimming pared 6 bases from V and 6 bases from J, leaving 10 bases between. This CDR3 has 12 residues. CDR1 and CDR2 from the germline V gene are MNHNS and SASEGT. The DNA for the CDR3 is TGTGCCAGCAGGGAGACAGTGGATACGCAGTATTTT. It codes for CASRETVDTQYF.

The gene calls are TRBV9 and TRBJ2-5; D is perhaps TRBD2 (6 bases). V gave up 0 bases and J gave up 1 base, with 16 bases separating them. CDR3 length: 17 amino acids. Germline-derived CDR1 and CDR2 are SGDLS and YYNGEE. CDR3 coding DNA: TGTGCCAGCAGCGTAGGGTTAAGTCGGGGGATCCAAGAGACCCAGTACTTC. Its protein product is CASSVGLSRGIQETQYF.

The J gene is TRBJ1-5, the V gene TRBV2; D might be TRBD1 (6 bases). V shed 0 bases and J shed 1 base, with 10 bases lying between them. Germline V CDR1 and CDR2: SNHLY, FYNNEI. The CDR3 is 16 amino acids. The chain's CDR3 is CASSEADRYSNQPQHF. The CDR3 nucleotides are TGTGCCAGCAGTGAAGCAGACAGGTACAGCAATCAGCCCCAGCATTTT.

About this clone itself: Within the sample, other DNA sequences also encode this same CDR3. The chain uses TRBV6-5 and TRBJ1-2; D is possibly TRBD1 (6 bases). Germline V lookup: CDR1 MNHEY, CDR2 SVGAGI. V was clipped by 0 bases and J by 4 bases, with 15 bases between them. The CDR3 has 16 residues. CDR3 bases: TGTGCCAGCAGTTACTCGAGAACGGGGGGCGGCTATGGCTACACCTTC. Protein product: CASSYSRTGGGYGYTF.

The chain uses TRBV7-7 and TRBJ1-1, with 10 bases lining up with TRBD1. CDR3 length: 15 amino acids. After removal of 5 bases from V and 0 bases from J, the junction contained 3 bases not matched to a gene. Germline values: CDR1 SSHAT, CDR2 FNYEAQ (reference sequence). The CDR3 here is CASSPGTGVNTEAFF. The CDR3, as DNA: TGTGCCAGCAGCCCTGGGACAGGGGTGAACACTGAAGCTTTCTTT.

The CDR3 loop is CASSFSTGELFF. The CDR3 nucleotides are TGTGCCAGCAGCTTCTCCACCGGGGAGCTGTTTTTT. The rearrangement joins TRBV7-2 to TRBJ2-2; D not resolved. Trimming pared 3 bases from V and 4 bases from J, leaving 3 bases between. Per the germline V gene, CDR1 is SGHTA and CDR2 is FQGNSA. The CDR3 is made up of 12 amino acids. Supplemented by reference TRBV7-2 and TRBJ2-2, the full variable domain reads GAGVSQSPSNKVTEKGKDVELRCDPISGHTALYWYRQSLGQGLEFLIYFQGNSAPDKSGLPSDRFSAERTGGSVSTLTIQRTQQEDSAVYLCASSFSTGELFFGEGSRLTVL.

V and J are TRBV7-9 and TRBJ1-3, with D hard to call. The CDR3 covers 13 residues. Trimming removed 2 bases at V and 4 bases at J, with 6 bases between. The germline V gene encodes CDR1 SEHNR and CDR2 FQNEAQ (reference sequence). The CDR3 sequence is CASSLSQGNTIYF. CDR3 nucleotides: TGTGCCAGCAGCTTATCTCAGGGAAACACCATATATTTT.

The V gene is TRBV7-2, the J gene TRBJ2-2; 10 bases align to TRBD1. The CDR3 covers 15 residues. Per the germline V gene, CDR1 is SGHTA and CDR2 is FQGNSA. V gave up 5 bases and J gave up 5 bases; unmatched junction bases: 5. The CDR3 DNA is TGTGCCAGCAGCCGCGGGACAGGGGAAACCGGGGAGCTGTTTTTT. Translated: CASSRGTGETGELFF.

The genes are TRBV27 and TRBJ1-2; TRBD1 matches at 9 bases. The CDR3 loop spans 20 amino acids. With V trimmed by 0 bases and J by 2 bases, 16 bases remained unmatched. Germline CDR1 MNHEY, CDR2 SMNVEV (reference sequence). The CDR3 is CASSLSRAQGQGPSNYGYTF. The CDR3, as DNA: TGTGCCAGCAGTTTATCGCGCGCCCAGGGACAGGGTCCCTCCAACTATGGCTACACCTTC.

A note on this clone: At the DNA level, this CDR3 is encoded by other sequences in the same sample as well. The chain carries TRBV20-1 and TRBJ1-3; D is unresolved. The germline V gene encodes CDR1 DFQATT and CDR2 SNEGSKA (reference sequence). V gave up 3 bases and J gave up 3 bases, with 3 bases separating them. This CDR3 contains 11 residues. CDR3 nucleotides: TGCAGTGCTAGGAGTGGAAACACCATATATTTT. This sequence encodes CSARSGNTIYF.

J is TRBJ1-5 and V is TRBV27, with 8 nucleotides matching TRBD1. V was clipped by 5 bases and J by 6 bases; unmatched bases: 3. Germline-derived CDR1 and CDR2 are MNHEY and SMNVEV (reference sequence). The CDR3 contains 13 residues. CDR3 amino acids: CASSGTGSQPQHF. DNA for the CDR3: TGTGCCAGCAGTGGGACAGGAAGTCAGCCCCAGCATTTT.